Shown below are 14 T cell receptor beta chains from a single sample sequenced in a study of shared T cell receptors in the human thymus. Using immunoSEQ multiplex PCR, the repertoire was profiled, and TCRdb retains in-frame clones only, with some absent. In the table there are 540,000 or so clones, about four fifths of which are singletons. Separately, the same data were catalogued under a study of human thymus T cells.

Sample: thymocytes. The receptor set was obtained from a boy less than two years old with a congenital heart defect.

The gene calls are TRBV7-2 and TRBJ2-7, with D possibly TRBD1 on 6 matching bases. Trimming left V 5 bases short and J 6 bases short, with 17 bases between. The germline CDR1 and CDR2 sequences are SGHTA and FQGNSA. The CDR3 contains 14 residues. This CDR3 is CASSQGLHRSEQYF. CDR3 bases: TGTGCCAGCAGCCAGGGGCTACACCGCTCCGAGCAGTACTTC.

The chain uses TRBV2 and TRBJ2-7; 8 positions match TRBD2. Germline trimming cut 11 bases from V and 4 bases from J; bases unmatched to any gene: 10. This CDR3 region has 13 residues. Germline CDR1 and CDR2: SNHLY and FYNNEI. The CDR3 sequence is CAAGKREWYEQYF. CDR3 nucleotides: TGTGCCGCGGGGAAGCGGGAGTGGTACGAGCAGTACTTC.

This clone occurred a few times. The chain recombines TRBV5-1 with TRBJ2-7, with TRBD2 matching over 15 bases. Germline V lookup: CDR1 SGHRS, CDR2 YFSETQ. This CDR3 comprises 17 residues. The junction had 4 bases not matched to a gene; V was cut back by 3 bases and J by 0 bases. Written as DNA, the CDR3 is TGCGCCAGCAGCTGGGGACTAGCGGGAGGCCTCTCCTACGAGCAGTACTTC. It encodes CASSWGLAGGLSYEQYF.

V is TRBV4-1 and J is TRBJ2-1; 10 nucleotides match TRBD2. Germline CDR1 is MGHRA and CDR2 is YSYEKL. The ends lost 4 bases at V and 5 bases at J; junction bases unmatched: 5. The CDR3 is made up of 15 amino acids. The CDR3 sequence is CASSLGLAANNEQFF. Written as DNA, the CDR3 is TGCGCCAGCAGCCTCGGACTAGCGGCCAACAATGAGCAGTTCTTC.

The count of this clone is one. The chain carries TRBV5-1 and TRBJ2-3; D uncertain. Germline V gene lookup returns CDR1 SGHRS and CDR2 YFSETQ. V shed 2 bases and J shed 3 bases, with 16 bases lying between them. The CDR3 is 16 residues long. CDR3 protein: CASSFETPHETDTQYF. The CDR3 DNA reads as TGCGCCAGCAGCTTTGAGACTCCCCACGAAACAGATACGCAGTATTTT.

The chain recombines TRBV29-1 with TRBJ2-1; 13 bases align to TRBD2. V gave up 3 bases and J gave up 2 bases; unmatched junction bases: 4. The germline V gene has CDR1 SQVTM and CDR2 ANQGSEA. This CDR3 comprises 16 residues. Here the CDR3 reads CSVDMGLAGTYNEQFF. CDR3 DNA sequence: TGCAGCGTTGACATGGGACTAGCGGGGACCTACAATGAGCAGTTCTTC.

The chain couples TRBV5-6 to TRBJ2-7; D might be TRBD1 (5 bases). Germline V gene sequence: CDR1 SGHDT, CDR2 YYEEEE. The CDR3 is 16 amino acids. The V and J ends lost 2 bases and 5 bases respectively, with 20 bases between them. The CDR3 here is CASSFGLETEVHEQYF. DNA of the CDR3: TGTGCCAGCAGCTTTGGCCTTGAGACAGAGGTTCACGAGCAGTACTTC.

This clone was recorded once. The chain recombines TRBV27 with TRBJ2-3; the match to TRBD2 covers 7 bases. J was trimmed by 0 bases and V by 4 bases; bases with no gene match: 7. The CDR3 contains 16 residues. Looked up from germline, CDR1 is MNHEY and CDR2 is SMNVEV (reference sequence). The CDR3 here is CASSCYSGVSTDTQYF. CDR3 DNA: TGTGCCAGCAGTTGTTACAGCGGGGTTAGCACAGATACGCAGTATTTT.

This clone was seen a handful of times. The V call is TRBV4-1, the J call TRBJ1-4; tentatively, D is TRBD1 (5 bases). CDR1 is MGHRA and CDR2 is YSYEKL in the germline V gene. Trimming cost V 0 bases and J 7 bases, with 15 bases left between them. The CDR3 runs to 16 residues. The CDR3 loop is CASSQDVTVRGEKLFF. The CDR3 coding sequence is TGCGCCAGCAGCCAAGATGTCACAGTTAGGGGTGAAAAACTGTTTTTT.

The rearrangement links TRBV2 to TRBJ2-7; 7 nucleotides agree with TRBD1. The CDR3 is made up of 13 amino acids. V shed 8 bases and J 4 bases; nucleotides not matched to a gene: 8. In germline, CDR1 is SNHLY, CDR2 FYNNEI. CDR3 in amino acids: CASDRVPIYEQYF. The DNA for the CDR3 is TGTGCCAGCGACAGGGTACCAATATACGAGCAGTACTTC.

The V gene is TRBV28, the J gene TRBJ2-7, with a tentative D call TRBD1 (5 bases). This CDR3 has 13 amino acids. Germline lookup yields CDR1 MDHEN and CDR2 SYDVKM. Trimming took 3 bases from V and 3 from J, leaving 9 bases between them. This CDR3 is CASSLGRYYEQYF. CDR3 coding DNA: TGTGCCAGCAGTTTGGGGCGGTACTACGAGCAGTACTTC.

This clone was counted only a few times. The chain links TRBV28 to TRBJ2-6; 9 bases fit TRBD2. The CDR3 covers 18 residues. V lost 6 bases to trimming and J lost 0 bases; unmatched junction nucleotides: 9. Germline V gene sequence: CDR1 MDHEN, CDR2 SYDVKM. CDR3: CASRPRLAVNSGANVLTF. CDR3 DNA sequence: TGTGCCAGCAGGCCCCGACTAGCGGTTAACTCTGGGGCCAACGTCCTGACTTTC.

The CDR3 region is CATSRDWRVGNQPQHF. DNA of the CDR3: TGTGCCACCAGCAGAGATTGGAGGGTAGGCAATCAGCCCCAGCATTTT. The rearrangement uses TRBV15 and TRBJ1-5; D is ambiguous. Germline V gene sequence: CDR1 LNHNV, CDR2 YYDKDF (reference sequence). The CDR3 totals 16 residues. V was clipped by 0 bases and J by 2 bases, with 11 bases between them.

The V gene is TRBV6-1, the J gene TRBJ2-3, with 8 positions matching TRBD2. CDR1 and CDR2 from the germline V gene are MNHNS and SASEGT. The length of the CDR3 is 15 residues. Trimming at V came to 6 bases and at J to 2 bases, leaving 7 bases not matched to a gene. The DNA for the CDR3 is TGTGCCAGCAGGAGTAGCGGGAACTACACAGATACGCAGTATTTT. Amino acid sequence: CASRSSGNYTDTQYF.